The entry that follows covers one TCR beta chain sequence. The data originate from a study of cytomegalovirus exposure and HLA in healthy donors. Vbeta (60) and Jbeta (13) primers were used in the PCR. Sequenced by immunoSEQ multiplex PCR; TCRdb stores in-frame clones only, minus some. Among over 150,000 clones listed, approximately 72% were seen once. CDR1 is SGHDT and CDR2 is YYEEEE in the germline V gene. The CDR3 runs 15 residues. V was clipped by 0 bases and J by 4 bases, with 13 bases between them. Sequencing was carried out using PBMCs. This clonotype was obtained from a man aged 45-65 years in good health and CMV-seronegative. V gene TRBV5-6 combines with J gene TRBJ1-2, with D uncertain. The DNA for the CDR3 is TGTGCCAGCAGCTTGGCCAGGCATGACCGCTATGGCTACACCTTC. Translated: CASSLARHDRYGYTF.